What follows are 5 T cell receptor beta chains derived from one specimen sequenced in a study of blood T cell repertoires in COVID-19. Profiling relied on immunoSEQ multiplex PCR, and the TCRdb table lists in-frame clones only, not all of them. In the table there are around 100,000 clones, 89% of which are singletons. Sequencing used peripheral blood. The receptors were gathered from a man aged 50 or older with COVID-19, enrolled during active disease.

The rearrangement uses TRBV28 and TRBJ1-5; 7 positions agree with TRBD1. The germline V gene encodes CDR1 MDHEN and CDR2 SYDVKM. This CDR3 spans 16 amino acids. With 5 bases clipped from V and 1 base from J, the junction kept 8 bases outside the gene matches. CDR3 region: CASSPLKTGSNQPQHF. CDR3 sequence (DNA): TGTGCCAGCAGTCCCCTGAAGACAGGGAGCAATCAGCCCCAGCATTTT.

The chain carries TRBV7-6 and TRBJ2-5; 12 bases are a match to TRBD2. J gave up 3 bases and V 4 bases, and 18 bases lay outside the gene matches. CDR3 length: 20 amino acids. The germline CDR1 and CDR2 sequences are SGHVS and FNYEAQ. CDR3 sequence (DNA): TGTGCCAGCAGCTCATCCCGATTAGGACTAGCGGGGAATCGGGAAGAGACCCAGTACTTC. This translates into CASSSSRLGLAGNREETQYF.

The CDR3 is CASSYSTGATGELFF. In DNA form, the CDR3 reads TGTGCCAGCAGTTACTCGACTGGCGCAACCGGGGAGCTGTTTTTT. The chain uses TRBV6-2 or TRBV6-3 and TRBJ2-2, with D unclear. The CDR3 length is 15 residues. The V end was cut by 0 bases, the J end by 5 bases, with 10 bases between. Germline V gene data show CDR1 as MNHEY and CDR2 as SVGEGT.

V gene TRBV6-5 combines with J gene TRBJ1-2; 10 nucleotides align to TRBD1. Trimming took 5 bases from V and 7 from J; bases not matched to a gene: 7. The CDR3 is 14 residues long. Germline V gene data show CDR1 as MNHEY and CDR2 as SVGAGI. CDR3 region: CASSTTGTGVGYTF. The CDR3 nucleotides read TGTGCCAGCAGTACAACCGGGACAGGGGTTGGCTACACCTTC.

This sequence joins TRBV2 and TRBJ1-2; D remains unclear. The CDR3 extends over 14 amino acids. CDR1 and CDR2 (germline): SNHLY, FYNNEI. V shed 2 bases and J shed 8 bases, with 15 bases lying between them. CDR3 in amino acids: CASSELLGAGGYTF. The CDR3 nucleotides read TGTGCCAGCAGTGAACTCCTGGGAGCGGGGGGCTACACCTTC.